This section outlines one TCR beta chain sequence together with its context. Its antigen remains unidentified. The V segment lost 9 bases and the J segment 5 bases; nucleotides outside the gene matches: 5. The CDR3 spans 14 residues. Germline-derived CDR1 and CDR2 are LNHDA and SQIVND (reference sequence). The record originates from a study of post-analysis software for immune sequencing data. Whole-study results and caveats: Samples made in the same batch grouped tightly together by F measure. The study found TRBV5-6, TRBV5-1 and TRBV20-1 among a few TRBV segments more frequent in patients than controls. Versus controls, multiple sclerosis patients showed significantly lower diversity (normalized Chao1).

Unique molecular identifiers were present in the TCR beta cDNA libraries. Via MiXCR, TCRdb re-called the PCR reads, giving one row per CDR3 protein. Of 600,000 to 700,000 distinct CDR3 sequences in the sample, approximately 59% were seen once. This TCR was recovered from a girl aged 2-10 years with multiple sclerosis. The sequencing input was blood. The chain uses TRBV19 and TRBJ2-1; TRBD2 agrees at 12 bases. The CDR3 loop reads CASALAGGDNEQFF. CDR3 coding DNA: TGTGCCAGCGCCCTAGCGGGAGGGGACAATGAGCAGTTCTTC.